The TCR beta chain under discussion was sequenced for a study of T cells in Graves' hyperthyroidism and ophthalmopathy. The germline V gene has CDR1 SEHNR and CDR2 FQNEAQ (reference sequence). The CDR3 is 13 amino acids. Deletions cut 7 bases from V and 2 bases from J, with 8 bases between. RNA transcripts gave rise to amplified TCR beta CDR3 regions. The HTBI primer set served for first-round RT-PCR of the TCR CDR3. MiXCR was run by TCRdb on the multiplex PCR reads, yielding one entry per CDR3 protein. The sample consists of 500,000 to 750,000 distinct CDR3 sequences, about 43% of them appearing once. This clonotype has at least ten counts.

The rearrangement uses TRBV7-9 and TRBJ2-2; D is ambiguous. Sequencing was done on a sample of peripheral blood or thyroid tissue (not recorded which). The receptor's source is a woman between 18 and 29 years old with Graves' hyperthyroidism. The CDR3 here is CASKSTNTGELFF. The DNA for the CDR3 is TGTGCCAGCAAATCTACAAACACCGGGGAGCTGTTTTTT. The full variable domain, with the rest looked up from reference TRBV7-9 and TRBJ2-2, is DTGVSQNPRHKITKRGQNVTFRCDPISEHNRLYWYRQTLGQGPEFLTYFQNEAQLEKSRLLSDRFSAERPKGSFSTLEIQRTEQGDSAMYLCASKSTNTGELFFGEGSRLTVL.